These T cell receptor beta chains were read from a single sample in a study of PD-1 blockade in classical Hodgkin lymphoma. TCRdb's table, derived via immunoSEQ multiplex PCR, lists solely in-frame clones and lacks some. Altogether approximately 10,000 clones are present, roughly 72% being singletons, with the ten largest covering about 10%. The sample consisted of CD8+ T cells from blood, taken before the fourth cycle of nivolumab. Receptor source: a human donor with classical Hodgkin lymphoma. CDR3s include the opening cysteine and the closing phenylalanine or tryptophan. Each record gives: V gene, clone size, D gene, J gene, CDR3 protein, CDR3 DNA. D genes are given only for firm matches. Some rows mark clone size as missing; the rest say once, few, many or name a class of expanded clone.

TRBV30,few,NA,TRBJ1-1,CAWSPLKNTEAFF,TGTGCCTGGAGCCCGTTAAAGAACACTGAAGCTTTCTTT
TRBV30,NA,NA,TRBJ2-7,CAWSTGGRSYEQYF,TGTGCCTGGAGTACAGGAGGGCGGTCTTACGAGCAGTACTTC
TRBV10-3,NA,TRBD1,TRBJ1-4,CAIRQGGANEKLFF,TGTGCCATCCGACAGGGGGGGGCTAATGAAAAACTGTTTTTT
TRBV28,NA,NA,TRBJ2-7,CASSPLGGEYEQYF,TGTGCCAGCAGCCCCTTGGGGGGCGAATACGAGCAGTACTTC
TRBV4-3,NA,NA,TRBJ2-2,CASSQVDGGARELFF,TGCGCCAGCAGCCAAGTAGATGGGGGAGCCCGGGAGCTGTTTTTT
TRBV18,NA,NA,TRBJ2-1,CASSPPRRVSYNEQFF,TGTGCCAGCTCACCACCGAGGAGGGTGTCCTACAATGAGCAGTTCTTC
TRBV13,NA,NA,TRBJ2-7,CASSPHRGAYEQYF,TGTGCCAGCAGCCCTCACCGGGGAGCCTACGAGCAGTACTTC
TRBV27,NA,NA,TRBJ1-1,CASSRTEKNTEAFF,TGTGCCAGCAGTAGGACAGAGAAGAACACTGAAGCTTTCTTT
TRBV6-5,NA,TRBD1,TRBJ2-7,CASSYGQGSEQYF,TGTGCCAGCAGTTACGGACAGGGAAGCGAGCAGTACTTC
TRBV12-5,NA,NA,TRBJ1-1,CASGEGVYTEAFF,TGTGCTAGTGGTGAGGGGGTTTACACTGAAGCTTTCTTT
TRBV9,NA,TRBD1,TRBJ2-1,CASSVADAEAGWGQVGTNEQFF,TGTGCCAGCAGCGTAGCCGATGCGGAGGCGGGATGGGGACAGGTTGGCACCAATGAGCAGTTCTTC
TRBV18,NA,NA,TRBJ2-1,CASSPGLAAGSLYNEQFF,TGTGCCAGCTCACCAGGGCTAGCTGCTGGTTCTCTATACAATGAGCAGTTCTTC
TRBV15,large,NA,TRBJ1-1,CATSIGYTEAFF,TGTGCCACCAGCATCGGTTACACTGAAGCTTTCTTT
TRBV7-9,NA,NA,TRBJ2-2,CASSLGGTGELFF,TGTGCCAGCAGCTTAGGGGGGACCGGGGAGCTGTTTTTT
TRBV7-6,once,NA,TRBJ2-4,CASSLGGLRGIQYF,TGTGCCAGCAGCTTAGGTGGGCTTAGGGGCATTCAGTACTTC
TRBV28,NA,NA,TRBJ1-2,CASSFFRTDYGYTF,TGTGCCAGCAGTTTCTTTCGGACAGACTATGGCTACACCTTC
TRBV7-9,NA,TRBD2,TRBJ2-1,CASSVPGLAESRYNEQFF,TGTGCCAGCAGTGTACCGGGACTAGCGGAAAGCCGCTACAATGAGCAGTTCTTC
TRBV19,NA,NA,TRBJ1-2,CASSMANYGYTF,TGTGCCAGTAGTATGGCCAACTATGGCTACACCTTC
TRBV19,few,NA,TRBJ1-1,CASSIIGDTEAFF,TGTGCCAGTAGTATTATAGGGGACACTGAAGCTTTCTTT
TRBV6-5,NA,TRBD2,TRBJ2-7,CASSYSGSGSYEQYF,TGTGCCAGCAGTTACTCGGGTAGCGGGAGCTACGAGCAGTACTTC
TRBV28,NA,NA,TRBJ2-7,CASSLPSEDEQYF,TGTGCCAGCAGTTTACCCTCGGAGGACGAGCAGTACTTC
TRBV19,NA,NA,TRBJ1-5,CASSMEDGYQPQHF,TGTGCCAGTAGTATGGAGGACGGCTATCAGCCCCAGCATTTT
TRBV7-8,NA,NA,TRBJ2-3,CASSSSASTDTQYF,TGTGCCAGCAGCTCTTCTGCTAGCACAGATACGCAGTATTTT
TRBV15,few,NA,TRBJ1-3,CATSRDRAPGNTIYF,TGTGCCACCAGCAGAGATCGAGCTCCTGGAAACACCATATATTTT
TRBV2,NA,NA,TRBJ2-2,CASSGPSVHTGELFF,TGTGCCAGCAGTGGTCCTAGCGTTCACACCGGGGAGCTGTTTTTT
TRBV6-1,few,NA,TRBJ1-2,CASSASPGRLTNYGYTF,TGTGCCAGCAGTGCCTCCCCGGGACGTTTGACTAACTATGGCTACACCTTC
TRBV11-2,NA,NA,TRBJ2-2,CASSLDPGAGELFF,TGTGCCAGCAGCTTAGATCCCGGGGCCGGGGAGCTGTTTTTT
TRBV11-3,NA,NA,TRBJ2-1,CASSLGRQGYYNEQFF,TGTGCCAGCAGCTTAGGACGCCAGGGATACTACAATGAGCAGTTCTTC
TRBV19,NA,TRBD1,TRBJ2-1,CASSIATGAYNEQFF,TGTGCCAGTAGTATAGCCACAGGGGCCTACAATGAGCAGTTCTTC
TRBV7-2,NA,NA,TRBJ2-2,CASSLAGAPAGELFF,TGTGCCAGCAGCTTAGCAGGCGCTCCTGCCGGGGAGCTGTTTTTT
TRBV7-9,NA,NA,TRBJ2-7,CASSLYQGASGEQYF,TGTGCCAGCAGCTTATATCAGGGCGCCAGCGGCGAGCAGTACTTC
TRBV5-1,NA,NA,TRBJ1-2,CASSSQPRGGANYGYTF,TGCGCCAGCAGCTCACAACCTAGGGGGGGCGCAAACTATGGCTACACCTTC
TRBV27,NA,NA,TRBJ2-3,CASSLTETSRTDTQYF,TGTGCCAGCAGTTTAACCGAGACTAGTCGCACAGATACGCAGTATTTT
TRBV5-4,NA,TRBD1,TRBJ2-7,CASSLGDRGIFEQYF,TGTGCCAGCAGCTTGGGGGACAGGGGTATCTTCGAGCAGTACTTC
TRBV9,NA,NA,TRBJ2-5,CASSVAGTLGETQYF,TGTGCCAGCAGCGTAGCCGGGACGTTGGGAGAGACCCAGTACTTC
TRBV10-3,NA,TRBD1,TRBJ2-3,CAISEEWTGPTDTQYF,TGTGCCATCAGTGAAGAGTGGACAGGACCCACAGATACGCAGTATTTT
TRBV10-1,once,NA,TRBJ2-3,CASSEGGEVDTQYF,TGCGCCAGCAGTGAGGGAGGGGAGGTTGATACGCAGTATTTT
TRBV30,NA,NA,TRBJ2-1,CAWSDGISNEQFF,TGTGCCTGGAGCGACGGTATTAGCAATGAGCAGTTCTTC
TRBV19,few,NA,TRBJ2-2,CASTPSVGGELFF,TGTGCCAGTACCCCCTCGGTGGGAGGGGAGCTGTTTTTT
TRBV7-9,NA,NA,TRBJ2-7,CASRSTGAEQYF,TGTGCCAGCAGGTCGACCGGGGCCGAGCAGTACTTC
TRBV25-1,large,NA,TRBJ2-2,CASKKASGELFF,TGTGCCAGCAAGAAAGCTTCCGGGGAGCTGTTTTTT
TRBV7-9,NA,TRBD1,TRBJ1-5,CASSPGQGRNQPQHF,TGTGCCAGCAGCCCGGGACAGGGACGCAATCAGCCCCAGCATTTT
TRBV10-1,NA,TRBD1,TRBJ2-5,CASSEYAGQESKETQYF,TGCGCCAGCAGTGAGTACGCGGGACAGGAATCTAAGGAGACCCAGTACTTC
TRBV5-1,medium-sized,TRBD1,TRBJ1-5,CASSPQGGQPQHF,TGCGCCAGCAGCCCCCAGGGGGGACAGCCCCAGCATTTT
TRBV29-1,NA,NA,TRBJ2-2,CSVDPGPHGELFF,TGCAGCGTTGACCCTGGGCCCCACGGGGAGCTGTTTTTT
TRBV29-1,NA,NA,TRBJ2-7,CSVRGTLSYEQYF,TGCAGCGTACGGGGGACCCTATCCTACGAGCAGTACTTC
TRBV28,NA,NA,TRBJ1-1,CASSSRGGTEAFF,TGTGCCAGCAGCTCCAGGGGAGGGACTGAAGCTTTCTTT
TRBV27,NA,NA,TRBJ2-1,CASSPTLSEQFF,TGTGCCAGCAGTCCCACCCTGAGTGAGCAGTTCTTC
TRBV28,once,NA,TRBJ2-7,CASSLSLQTDPLHYEQYF,TGTGCCAGCAGTTTATCCCTCCAGACAGACCCTCTCCACTACGAGCAGTACTTC
TRBV27,NA,TRBD2,TRBJ2-7,CASNLGSGGANEQYF,TGTGCCAGCAATTTGGGCAGCGGGGGGGCGAATGAGCAGTACTTC
TRBV11-1,NA,NA,TRBJ1-6,CASSLAHLNSPLHF,TGTGCCAGCAGCTTAGCACATCTCAATTCACCCCTCCACTTT
TRBV5-4,few,TRBD1,TRBJ1-6,CASRDWDRTSPLHF,TGTGCCAGCAGAGACTGGGACAGAACTTCACCCCTCCACTTT
TRBV5-4,NA,NA,TRBJ2-7,CASSQQYEQYF,TGTGCCAGCAGCCAGCAGTACGAGCAGTACTTC
TRBV6-6,NA,NA,TRBJ1-5,CASTDNQPQHF,TGTGCCAGCACCGACAATCAGCCCCAGCATTTT
TRBV27,medium-sized,TRBD2,TRBJ2-5,CASSFLAEQETQYF,TGTGCCAGCAGTTTTCTAGCGGAACAAGAGACCCAGTACTTC
TRBV30,once,NA,TRBJ1-1,CAWSVGKNTEAFF,TGTGCCTGGAGTGTAGGAAAGAACACTGAAGCTTTCTTT
TRBV27,NA,NA,TRBJ1-1,CASSLFPGENTEAFF,TGTGCCAGCAGTTTATTTCCGGGGGAGAACACTGAAGCTTTCTTT
TRBV5-6,NA,TRBD1,TRBJ2-4,CASSLAGTGIMGDIQYF,TGTGCCAGCAGCTTGGCCGGGACAGGGATAATGGGAGACATTCAGTACTTC
TRBV9,NA,NA,TRBJ2-7,CASSVEGNYKDEQYF,TGTGCCAGCAGCGTAGAAGGAAATTATAAGGACGAGCAGTACTTC
TRBV7-9,NA,NA,TRBJ2-4,CASSLGHSNVDIQYF,TGTGCCAGCAGCTTAGGACATTCTAATGTCGACATTCAGTACTTC